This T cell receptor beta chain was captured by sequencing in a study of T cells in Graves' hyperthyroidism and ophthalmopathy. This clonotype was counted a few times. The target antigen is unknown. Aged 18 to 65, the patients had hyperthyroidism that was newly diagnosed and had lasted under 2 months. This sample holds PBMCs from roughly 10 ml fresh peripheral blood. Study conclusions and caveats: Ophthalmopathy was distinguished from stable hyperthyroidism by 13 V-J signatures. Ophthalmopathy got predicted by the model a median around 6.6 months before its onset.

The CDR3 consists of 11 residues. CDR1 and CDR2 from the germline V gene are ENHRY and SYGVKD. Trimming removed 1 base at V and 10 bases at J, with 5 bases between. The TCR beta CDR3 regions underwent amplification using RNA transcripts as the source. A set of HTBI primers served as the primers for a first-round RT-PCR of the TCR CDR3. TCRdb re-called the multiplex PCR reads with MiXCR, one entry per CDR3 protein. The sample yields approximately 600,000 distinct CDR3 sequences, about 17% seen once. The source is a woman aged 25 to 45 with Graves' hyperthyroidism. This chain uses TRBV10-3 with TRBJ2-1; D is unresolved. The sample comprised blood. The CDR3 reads CAISELAEQFF. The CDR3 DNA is TGTGCCATCAGTGAGTTAGCAGAGCAGTTCTTC.